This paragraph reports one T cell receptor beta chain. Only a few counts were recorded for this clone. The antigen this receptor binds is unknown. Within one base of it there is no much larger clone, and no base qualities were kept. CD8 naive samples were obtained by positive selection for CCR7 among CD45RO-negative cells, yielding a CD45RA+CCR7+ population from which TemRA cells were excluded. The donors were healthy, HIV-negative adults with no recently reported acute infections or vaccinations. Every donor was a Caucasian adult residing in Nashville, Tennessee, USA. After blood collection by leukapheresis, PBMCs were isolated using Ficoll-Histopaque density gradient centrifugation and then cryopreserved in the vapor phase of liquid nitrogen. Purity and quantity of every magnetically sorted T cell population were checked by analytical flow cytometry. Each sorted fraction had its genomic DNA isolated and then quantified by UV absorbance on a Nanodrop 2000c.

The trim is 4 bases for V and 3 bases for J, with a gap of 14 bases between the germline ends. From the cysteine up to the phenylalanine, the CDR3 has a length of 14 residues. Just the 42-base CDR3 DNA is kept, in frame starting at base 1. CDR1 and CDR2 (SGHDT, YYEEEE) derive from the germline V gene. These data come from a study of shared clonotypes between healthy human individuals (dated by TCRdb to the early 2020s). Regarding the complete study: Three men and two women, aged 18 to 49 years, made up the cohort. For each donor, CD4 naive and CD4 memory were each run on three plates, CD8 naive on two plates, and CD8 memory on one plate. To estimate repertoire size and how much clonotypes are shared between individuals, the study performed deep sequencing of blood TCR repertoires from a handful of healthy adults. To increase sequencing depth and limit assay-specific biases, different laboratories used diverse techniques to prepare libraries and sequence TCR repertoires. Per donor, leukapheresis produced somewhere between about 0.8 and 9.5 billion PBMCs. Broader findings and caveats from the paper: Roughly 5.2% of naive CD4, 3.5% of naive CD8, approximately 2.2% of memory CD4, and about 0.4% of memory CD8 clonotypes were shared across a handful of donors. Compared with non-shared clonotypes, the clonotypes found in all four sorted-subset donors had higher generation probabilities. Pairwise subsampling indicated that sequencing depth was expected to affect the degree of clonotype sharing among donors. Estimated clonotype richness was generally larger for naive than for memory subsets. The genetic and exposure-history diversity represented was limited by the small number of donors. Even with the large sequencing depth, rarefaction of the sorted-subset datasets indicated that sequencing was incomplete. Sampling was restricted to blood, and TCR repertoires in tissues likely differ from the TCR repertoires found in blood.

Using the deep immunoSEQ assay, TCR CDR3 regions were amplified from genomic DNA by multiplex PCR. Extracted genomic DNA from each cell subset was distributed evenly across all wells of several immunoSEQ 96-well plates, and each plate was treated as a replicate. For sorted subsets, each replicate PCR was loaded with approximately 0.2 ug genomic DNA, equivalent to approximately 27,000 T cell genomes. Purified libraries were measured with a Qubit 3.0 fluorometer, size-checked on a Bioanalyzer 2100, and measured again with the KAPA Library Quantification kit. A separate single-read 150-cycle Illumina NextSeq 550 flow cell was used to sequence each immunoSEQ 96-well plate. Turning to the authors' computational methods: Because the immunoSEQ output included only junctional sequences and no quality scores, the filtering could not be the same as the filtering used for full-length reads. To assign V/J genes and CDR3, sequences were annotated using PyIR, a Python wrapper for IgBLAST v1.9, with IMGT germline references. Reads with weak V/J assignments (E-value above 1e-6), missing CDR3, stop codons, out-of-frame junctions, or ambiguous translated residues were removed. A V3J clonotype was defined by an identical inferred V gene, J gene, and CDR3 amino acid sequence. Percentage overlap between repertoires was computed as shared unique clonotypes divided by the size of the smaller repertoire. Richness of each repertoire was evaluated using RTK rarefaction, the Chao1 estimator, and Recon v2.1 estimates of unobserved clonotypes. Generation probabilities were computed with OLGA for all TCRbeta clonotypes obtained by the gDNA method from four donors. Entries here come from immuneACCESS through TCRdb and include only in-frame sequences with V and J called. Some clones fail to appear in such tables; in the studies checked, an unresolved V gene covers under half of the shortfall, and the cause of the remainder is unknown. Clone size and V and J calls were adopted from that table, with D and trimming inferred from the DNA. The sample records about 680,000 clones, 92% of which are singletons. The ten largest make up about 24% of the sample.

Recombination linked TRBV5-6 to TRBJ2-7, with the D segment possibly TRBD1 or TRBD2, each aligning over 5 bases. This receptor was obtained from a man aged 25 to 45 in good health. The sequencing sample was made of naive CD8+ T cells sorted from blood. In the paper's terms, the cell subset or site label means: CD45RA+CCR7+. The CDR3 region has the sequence CASSEGPAGYEQYF. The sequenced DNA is TGTGCCAGCAGCGAGGGACCGGCGGGCTACGAGCAGTACTTC.